Listed here is a single T cell receptor beta chain. Trimming cost V 5 bases and J 4 bases; bases outside gene matches: 9. There are 16 residues in the CDR3. Germline CDR1 SEHNR, CDR2 FQNEAQ (reference sequence). This sample is part of a study of blood T cell repertoires in COVID-19. TCRdb's table, derived via immunoSEQ multiplex PCR, lists solely in-frame clones and lacks some. The sample has around 65,000 clones, 86% seen once. The sample consisted of peripheral blood. The origin of this receptor is a human donor in a cohort sampled during active COVID-19. The gene calls are TRBV7-9 and TRBJ1-1; 11 bases line up with TRBD1. The CDR3: CASSTLPGTGGTEAFF. Here the CDR3 DNA reads TGTGCCAGCAGCACCCTTCCCGGGACAGGGGGCACTGAAGCTTTCTTT.